What follows are 28 T cell receptor beta chains derived from one specimen sequenced in a study of OX40 agonist ivuxolimab in advanced cancers. Sequenced by immunoSEQ multiplex PCR; TCRdb stores in-frame clones only, minus some. This sample has tens of thousands of clones, with over 75% found just once. The specimen comprised CD4+ or CD8+ T cells sorted from blood, sampled in a trial of the OX40 agonist ivuxolimab. The receptors here all came from an adult with an advanced solid tumor such as melanoma, head and neck, liver or kidney cancer.

The V gene is TRBV6-5, the J gene TRBJ1-3; no clear D. Germline V CDR1 and CDR2: MNHEY, SVGAGI. V was pared by 7 bases and J by 4 bases, with 8 bases between. The CDR3 contains 12 residues. CDR3 region: CASTDAGNTIYF. The CDR3 nucleotides are TGTGCCAGCACCGATGCGGGAAACACCATATATTTT.

The V call is TRBV5-1, the J call TRBJ2-3, with TRBD1 matching 7 bases. The CDR3 totals 15 residues. Germline loops: CDR1 SGHRS, CDR2 YFSETQ. With 0 bases clipped from V and 2 bases from J, the junction kept 3 bases outside the gene matches. The CDR3 is CASSLVRGTTDTQYF. The CDR3 DNA reads TGCGCCAGCAGCTTGGTCAGGGGGACCACAGATACGCAGTATTTT.

The rearrangement joins TRBV10-3 to TRBJ2-1, with 9 bases fitting TRBD2. Trimming cost V 10 bases and J 3 bases; bases outside gene matches: 7. Per the germline V gene, CDR1 is ENHRY and CDR2 is SYGVKD. The CDR3 spans 14 residues. CDR3 amino acids: CATVSGSLYNEQFF. CDR3 DNA: TGTGCCACCGTTAGCGGGAGCCTCTACAATGAGCAGTTCTTC.

V gene TRBV6-1 combines with J gene TRBJ1-3; the match to TRBD1 covers 7 bases. Germline V lookup: CDR1 MNHNS, CDR2 SASEGT. After removal of 8 bases from V and 3 bases from J, the junction contained 10 bases not matched to a gene. This CDR3 has 15 residues. This CDR3 reads CASSHQGVNGNTIYF. CDR3 nucleotides: TGTGCCAGCTCCCACCAGGGGGTAAATGGAAACACCATATATTTT.

The J gene is TRBJ2-1, the V gene TRBV5-1; TRBD2 agrees at 9 bases. The CDR3 is 15 residues long. V lost 2 bases to trimming and J lost 7 bases; unmatched junction nucleotides: 7. Germline V lookup: CDR1 SGHRS, CDR2 YFSETQ. CDR3 loop: CASSFTSGFANEQFF. As DNA, the CDR3 is TGCGCCAGCAGCTTTACTAGCGGGTTTGCTAATGAGCAGTTCTTC.

The chain combines TRBV27 with TRBJ2-7; D may be TRBD1 (5 bases). From germline, CDR1 is MNHEY and CDR2 SMNVEV (reference sequence). V shed 0 bases and J shed 2 bases, with 8 bases lying between them. The CDR3 extends over 14 amino acids. Written as DNA, the CDR3 is TGTGCCAGCAGTTTATCGGCCAGGGCCTACGAGCAGTACTTC. Translation gives CASSLSARAYEQYF.

This clone appeared a few times. The chain joins TRBV5-1 to TRBJ2-1; TRBD1 matches 12 bases. The CDR3 sequence is 13 residues long. J was trimmed by 10 bases and V by 4 bases; bases with no gene match: 3. Germline V CDR1 and CDR2: SGHRS, YFSETQ. The CDR3 DNA reads as TGCGCCAGCAGCCCGGGACAGGGGGCGGAGCAGTTCTTC. Translating it yields CASSPGQGAEQFF. Full variable domain (missing parts from reference TRBV5-1 and TRBJ2-1): KAGVTQTPRYLIKTRGQQVTLSCSPISGHRSVSWYQQTPGQGLQFLFEYFSETQRNKGNFPGRFSGRQFSNSRSEMNVSTLELGDSALYLCASSPGQGAEQFFGPGTRLTVL.

The gene calls are TRBV5-1 and TRBJ1-1; D gene uncertain. V was pared by 0 bases and J by 1 base, with 10 bases between. Germline CDR1 and CDR2: SGHRS and YFSETQ. The CDR3 is 15 residues long. The CDR3 loop reads CASSLDGPWNTEAFF. In nucleotides, the CDR3 is TGCGCCAGCAGCTTGGATGGGCCCTGGAACACTGAAGCTTTCTTT.

The chain employs TRBV2 and TRBJ2-3, with 7 positions matching TRBD1. CDR1 is SNHLY, CDR2 FYNNEI, per germline. The CDR3 sequence is 14 residues long. V trimming: 6 bases; J trimming: 0 bases; junction bases outside the gene matches: 3. CDR3 coding DNA: TGTGCCAGCAGCCCGGGACAGAGCACAGATACGCAGTATTTT. It specifies CASSPGQSTDTQYF. Full variable domain (remainder filled in from reference TRBV2 and TRBJ2-3): EPEVTQTPSHQVTQMGQEVILRCVPISNHLYFYWYRQILGQKVEFLVSFYNNEISEKSEIFDDQFSVERPDGSNFTLKIRSTKLEDSAMYFCASSPGQSTDTQYFGPGTRLTVL.

The V gene is TRBV5-1, the J gene TRBJ2-5; D is uncertain. TRBJ2-7 explains the end of the DNA better; the J call may be wrong. This CDR3 has 14 amino acids. Looked up from germline, CDR1 is SGHRS and CDR2 is YFSETQ. CDR3 in DNA: TGCGCCAGCAGCTTGGACGTGGGTCCCTACGAGCAGTACTTC. Translation: CASSLDVGPYEQYF.

The rearrangement links TRBV2 to TRBJ2-1, with D uncertain. The CDR3 is made up of 15 amino acids. Germline CDR1 reads SNHLY; CDR2 reads FYNNEI. Trimming removed 6 bases at V and 0 bases at J, with 12 bases between. CDR3 nucleotide sequence: TGTGCCAGCAGGACCCTTGGAAGCTCCTACAATGAGCAGTTCTTC. Protein sequence: CASRTLGSSYNEQFF.

J is TRBJ2-7 and V is TRBV5-1; D possibly matches TRBD1 or TRBD2 (6 bases each). The length of the CDR3 is 16 residues. Germline-derived CDR1 and CDR2 are SGHRS and YFSETQ. The germline V and J ends were trimmed by 0 bases and 2 bases, with 15 bases remaining between them. The CDR3 protein is CASSLGPRGETYEQYF. CDR3 nucleotide sequence: TGCGCCAGCAGCTTGGGGCCAAGGGGGGAAACCTACGAGCAGTACTTC.

The chain employs TRBV6-1 and TRBJ1-2, with D possibly being TRBD1 (5 bases). The CDR3 extends over 14 amino acids. Trimming removed 0 bases from V and 7 bases from J, with 12 bases in between. The germline V gene has CDR1 MNHNS and CDR2 SASEGT. DNA of the CDR3: TGTGCCAGCAGTGAAGCGCAGGGCGTTCGTGGCTACACCTTC. Translating it yields CASSEAQGVRGYTF.

The chain is built from TRBV6-1 and TRBJ1-2; 9 positions agree with TRBD1. The CDR3 consists of 17 residues. V lost 1 base to trimming and J lost 2 bases; unmatched junction nucleotides: 8. Germline V CDR1 and CDR2: MNHNS, SASEGT. The CDR3 reads CASSEVGQGKGNYGYTF. CDR3 coding DNA: TGTGCCAGCAGTGAAGTCGGACAGGGGAAGGGGAACTATGGCTACACCTTC.

The chain employs TRBV10-3 and TRBJ2-1; 7 nucleotides match TRBD2. The CDR3 is 16 amino acids. Germline trimming cut 2 bases from V and 3 bases from J; bases unmatched to any gene: 7. Germline assignment: CDR1 ENHRY and CDR2 SYGVKD. The CDR3 DNA follows: TGTGCCATCAGTGAGACGGCTAGCGGTAGCTACAATGAGCAGTTCTTC. As protein: CAISETASGSYNEQFF.

The chain couples TRBV5-1 to TRBJ2-5; D tentatively reads TRBD1 or TRBD2 (6 bases each). The CDR3 contains 15 residues. CDR1 and CDR2 from the germline V gene are SGHRS and YFSETQ. Trimming took off 1 base at V and 5 bases at J, with 15 bases between the two ends. This CDR3 reads CASSLIGGRGETQYF. The CDR3 bases are TGCGCCAGCAGCTTGATTGGGGGGCGAGGGGAGACCCAGTACTTC.

The V and J genes are TRBV5-1 and TRBJ1-2; the D gene is possibly TRBD1 (5 bases). This CDR3 is 13 amino acids long. V was pared by 4 bases and J by 4 bases, with 11 bases between. Germline CDR1 reads SGHRS; CDR2 reads YFSETQ. CDR3: CASSTGPPYGYTF. CDR3 nucleotide sequence: TGCGCCAGCAGCACGGGACCGCCCTATGGCTACACCTTC.

This rearrangement joins TRBV5-1 to TRBJ1-1; tentatively, D is TRBD1 (5 bases). Germline V gene lookup returns CDR1 SGHRS and CDR2 YFSETQ. The CDR3 has 14 residues. Trimming removed 3 bases from V and 7 bases from J, with 16 bases in between. The CDR3 DNA sequence: TGCGCCAGCAGCTCGACCGGGACTGGGGGTGAAGCTTTCTTT. Its protein is CASSSTGTGGEAFF.

The V and J genes are TRBV30 and TRBJ2-1; 10 bases agree with TRBD2. V lost 0 bases, J lost 7 bases, and 6 bases stayed unmatched. Germline loops: CDR1 GTSNPN, CDR2 SVGIG (reference sequence). This CDR3 has 15 residues. The CDR3 loop reads CAWSVKREGQNEQFF. CDR3 bases: TGTGCCTGGAGTGTAAAGCGGGAGGGCCAAAATGAGCAGTTCTTC.

This clone was recorded a few times. The chain employs TRBV18 and TRBJ2-3; 9 bases line up with TRBD2. Per germline, CDR1 KGHSH and CDR2 LQKENI. CDR3 length: 15 amino acids. The trim removed 2 bases at V and 1 base at J, leaving 1 base unmatched. The CDR3 spells CASSPWTSGTDTQYF. The CDR3 coding sequence is TGTGCCAGCTCACCATGGACTAGCGGCACAGATACGCAGTATTTT.

In DNA, the CDR3 is TGCAGCGTTGCTAGCGGGAGTCGTAATGAGCAGTTCTTC. It is translated as CSVASGSRNEQFF. V gene TRBV29-1 combines with J gene TRBJ2-1, with 10 bases aligning to TRBD2. The germline CDR1 and CDR2 sequences are SQVTM and ANQGSEA. CDR3 size: 13 residues. J gave up 7 bases and V 4 bases, and 4 bases lay outside the gene matches.

The V and J genes are TRBV28 and TRBJ1-3; a weak D match, TRBD1 (6 bases). The germline V gene encodes CDR1 MDHEN and CDR2 SYDVKM. Trimming removed 3 bases at V and 4 bases at J, with 13 bases between. The CDR3 has 15 residues. This chain's CDR3 is CASSFRTVAGNTIYF. CDR3 bases: TGTGCCAGCAGTTTCCGGACAGTAGCGGGAAACACCATATATTTT.

The V gene is TRBV28, the J gene TRBJ1-2; D gene ambiguous. Trimming left V 6 bases short and J 6 bases short, with 17 bases between. Germline loops: CDR1 MDHEN, CDR2 SYDVKM. The CDR3 is 14 residues long. This chain's CDR3 is CASSPGSARNGYTF. The CDR3 region has the DNA TGTGCCAGCAGCCCCGGCAGCGCTAGGAATGGCTACACCTTC.

The J gene is TRBJ2-5, the V gene TRBV28, with 7 bases fitting TRBD1. The CDR3 loop spans 14 amino acids. V was clipped by 5 bases and J by 7 bases; unmatched bases: 10. The germline V gene has CDR1 MDHEN and CDR2 SYDVKM. The CDR3 DNA is TGTGCCAGCAGTATCACAGGGGTAGGGACGACCCAGTACTTC. Translated, it gives CASSITGVGTTQYF.

The rearrangement links TRBV7-3 to TRBJ2-7; 9 nucleotides align to TRBD2. The V segment lost 3 bases and the J segment 3 bases; nucleotides outside the gene matches: 3. The CDR3 is made up of 14 amino acids. Germline-derived CDR1 and CDR2 are SGHTA and FQGTGA. CDR3 in amino acids: CASSLLAGSYEQYF. The CDR3 DNA sequence: TGTGCCAGCAGCTTGCTAGCGGGAAGCTACGAGCAGTACTTC.

This sequence joins TRBV6-6 and TRBJ1-2, with 9 bases identical to TRBD1. CDR3 length: 13 amino acids. The V and J ends lost 6 bases and 7 bases, in that order; junction bases with no gene match: 6. Germline-derived CDR1 and CDR2 are MNHNY and SVGAGI (reference sequence). The CDR3 DNA is TGTGCCAGCAGACAGGGGGCTCATCGTGGCTACACCTTC. It is translated as CASRQGAHRGYTF.

A single count supports this clone. The genes are TRBV11-3 and TRBJ2-2; 10 positions agree with TRBD2. The CDR3 consists of 14 residues. V gave up 2 bases and J gave up 6 bases; unmatched junction bases: 0. Looked up from germline, CDR1 is SGHNT and CDR2 is YENEEA. CDR3 DNA: TGTGCCAGCAGCTTACTAGCGGGAGCCGGGGAGCTGTTTTTT. Protein sequence: CASSLLAGAGELFF.

CDR3 loop: CASSTPGGVAGGELFF. The CDR3 DNA reads TGTGCCAGCAGCACCCCTGGAGGGGTAGCGGGCGGGGAGCTGTTTTTT. The chain links TRBV7-2 to TRBJ2-2; 7 bases fit TRBD2. The V segment lost 5 bases and the J segment 7 bases; nucleotides outside the gene matches: 13. CDR3 length equals 16 residues. Per the germline V gene, CDR1 is SGHTA and CDR2 is FQGNSA.